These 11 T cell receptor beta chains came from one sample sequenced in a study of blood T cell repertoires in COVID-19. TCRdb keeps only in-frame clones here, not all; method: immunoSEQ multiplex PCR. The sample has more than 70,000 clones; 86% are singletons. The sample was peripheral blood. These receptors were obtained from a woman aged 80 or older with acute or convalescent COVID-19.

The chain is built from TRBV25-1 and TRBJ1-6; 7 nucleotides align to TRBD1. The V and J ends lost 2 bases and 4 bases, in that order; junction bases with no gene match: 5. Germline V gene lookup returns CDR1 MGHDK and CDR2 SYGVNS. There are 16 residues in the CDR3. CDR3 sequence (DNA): TGTGCCAGCAGTGAAACCGGGACAGCGTATAATTCACCCCTCCACTTT. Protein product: CASSETGTAYNSPLHF.

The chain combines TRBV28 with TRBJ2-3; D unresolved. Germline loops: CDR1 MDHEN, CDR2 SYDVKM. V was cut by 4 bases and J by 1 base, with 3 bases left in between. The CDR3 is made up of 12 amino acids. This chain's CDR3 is CASSSGTDTQYF. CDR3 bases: TGTGCCAGCAGTTCAGGCACAGATACGCAGTATTTT.

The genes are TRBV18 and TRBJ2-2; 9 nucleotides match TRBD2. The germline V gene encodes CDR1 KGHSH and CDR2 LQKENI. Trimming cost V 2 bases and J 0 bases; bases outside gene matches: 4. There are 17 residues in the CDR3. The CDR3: CASSPIQRGANTGELFF. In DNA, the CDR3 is TGTGCCAGCTCACCAATCCAGCGGGGGGCGAACACCGGGGAGCTGTTTTTT.

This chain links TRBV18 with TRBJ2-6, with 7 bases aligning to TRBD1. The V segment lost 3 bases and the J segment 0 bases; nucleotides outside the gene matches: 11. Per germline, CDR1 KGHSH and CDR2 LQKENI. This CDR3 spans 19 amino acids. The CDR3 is CASSPKGTGQISGANVLTF. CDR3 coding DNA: TGTGCCAGCTCACCTAAGGGAACGGGACAGATCTCTGGGGCCAACGTCCTGACTTTC. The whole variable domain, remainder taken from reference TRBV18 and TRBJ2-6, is NAGVMQNPRHLVRRRGQEARLRCSPMKGHSHVYWYRQLPEEGLKFMVYLQKENIIDESGMPKERFSAEFPKEGPSILRIQQVVRGDSAAYFCASSPKGTGQISGANVLTFGAGSRLTVL.

CDR3 coding DNA: TGTGCCAGCAGCTACGGGGGTAATGAGCAGTTCTTC. Translating it yields CASSYGGNEQFF. The V and J genes are TRBV11-1 and TRBJ2-1; D perhaps matches TRBD2 (6 bases). The CDR3 runs to 12 residues. Between the trimmed V and J ends, which lost 4 bases and 7 bases, there was a span of 8 bases. Germline assignment: CDR1 SGHAT and CDR2 FQDESV (reference sequence). Combining the CDR3 with reference TRBV11-1 and TRBJ2-1 gives the whole variable domain EAEVAQSPRYKITEKSQAVAFWCDPISGHATLYWYRQILGQGPELLVQFQDESVVDDSQLPKDRFSAERLKGVDSTLKIQPAELGDSAMYLCASSYGGNEQFFGPGTRLTVL.

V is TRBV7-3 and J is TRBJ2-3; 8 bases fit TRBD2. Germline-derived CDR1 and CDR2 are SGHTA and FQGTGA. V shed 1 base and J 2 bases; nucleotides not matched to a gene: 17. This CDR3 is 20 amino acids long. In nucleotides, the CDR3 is TGTGCCAGCAGCTTAATCGGTCTGGCGGGGGGCCGAGGATCCACAGATACGCAGTATTTT. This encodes CASSLIGLAGGRGSTDTQYF.

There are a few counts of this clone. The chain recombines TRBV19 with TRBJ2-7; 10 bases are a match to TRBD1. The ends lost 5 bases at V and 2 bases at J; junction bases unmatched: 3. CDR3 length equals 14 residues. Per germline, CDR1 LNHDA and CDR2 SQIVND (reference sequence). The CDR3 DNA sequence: TGTGCCAGTAGTTCTGACAGGGGGCCCTACGAGCAGTACTTC. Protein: CASSSDRGPYEQYF.

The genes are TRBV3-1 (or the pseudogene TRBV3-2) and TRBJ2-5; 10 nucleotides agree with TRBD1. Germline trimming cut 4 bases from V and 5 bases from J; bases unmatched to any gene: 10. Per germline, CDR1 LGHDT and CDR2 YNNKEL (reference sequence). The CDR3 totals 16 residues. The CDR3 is CASSLGQTGGAETQYF. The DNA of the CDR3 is TGTGCCAGCAGCCTTGGCCAGACAGGGGGCGCCGAGACCCAGTACTTC.

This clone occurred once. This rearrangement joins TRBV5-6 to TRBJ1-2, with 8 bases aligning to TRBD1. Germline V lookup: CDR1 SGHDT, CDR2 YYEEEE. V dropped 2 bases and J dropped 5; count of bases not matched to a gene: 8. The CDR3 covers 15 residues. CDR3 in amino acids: CASSLRQGAYYGYTF. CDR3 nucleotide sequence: TGTGCCAGCAGCTTACGTCAGGGGGCGTATTATGGCTACACCTTC.

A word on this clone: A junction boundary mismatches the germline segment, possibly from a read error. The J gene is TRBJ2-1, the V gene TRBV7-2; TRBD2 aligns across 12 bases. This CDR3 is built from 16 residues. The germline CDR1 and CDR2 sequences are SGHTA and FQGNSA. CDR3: CASSPMPASGGAVRLF. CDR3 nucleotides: TGTGCCAGCAGCCCCATGCCCGCTAGCGGGGGGGCCGTTAGGCTCTTC.

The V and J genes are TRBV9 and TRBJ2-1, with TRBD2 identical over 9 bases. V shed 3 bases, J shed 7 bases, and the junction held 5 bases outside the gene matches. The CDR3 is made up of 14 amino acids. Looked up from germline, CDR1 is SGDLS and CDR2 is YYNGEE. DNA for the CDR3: TGTGCCAGCAGCGAGCGGGGGGCCGTAAATGAGCAGTTCTTC. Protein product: CASSERGAVNEQFF.